A selection of T cell receptor beta chains follows, all from one sample in a study of CD8+CD57+ T cells in acquired aplastic anemia. In TCRdb, the reads were re-called with MiXCR into one record per CDR3 protein. The sample records about 200,000 distinct CDR3 sequences, 65% being singletons. The sequenced sample was sorted CD4+, CD8+, or CD8+CD57+ T cells (not recorded which) from PBMCs. The receptors stem from a human donor with aplastic anemia. Both conserved end residues are part of each CDR3. A D gene is named only where the DNA matches it firmly. Where a row states a size, it is once, few, many or the class of an expanded clone; other rows omit it.

TRBV20-1	TRBJ1-2	-	-	CSASRDGYTF	TGCAGTGCTAGCAGGGATGGCTACACCTTC
TRBV9	TRBJ2-3	TRBD2	-	CASSPLAGGADTQYF	TGTGCCAGCAGCCCCCTAGCGGGGGGCGCAGATACGCAGTATTTT
TRBV5-6	TRBJ2-3	-	-	CASSLGGSTDTQYF	TGTGCCAGCAGCTTGGGCGGAAGCACAGATACGCAGTATTTT
TRBV7-2	TRBJ2-7	-	-	CASSYTGGDYEQYF	TGTGCCAGCAGCTATACAGGTGGGGACTACGAGCAGTACTTC
TRBV11-2	TRBJ2-5	-	-	CASSLVLGGPAIETQYF	TGTGCCAGCAGCTTAGTCTTGGGGGGGCCAGCAATAGAGACCCAGTACTTC
TRBV5-6	TRBJ1-2	-	-	CASSLGLATDYGYTF	TGTGCCAGCAGCTTAGGACTCGCTACGGACTATGGCTACACCTTC
TRBV9	TRBJ2-3	-	many	CASSVRSGQVDTQYF	TGTGCCAGCAGCGTAAGATCGGGGCAGGTAGATACGCAGTATTTT
TRBV15	TRBJ1-3	-	-	CATSTGRVVSGNTIYF	TGTGCCACCAGCACAGGACGGGTTGTCTCTGGAAACACCATATATTTT
TRBV7-9	TRBJ2-5	TRBD2	-	CASSMLGGGKETQYF	TGTGCCAGCAGCATGCTCGGGGGAGGGAAAGAGACCCAGTACTTC
TRBV19	TRBJ1-5	-	-	CASRDYGRTNQPQHF	TGTGCCAGTAGGGACTACGGGCGGACTAATCAGCCCCAGCATTTT
TRBV20-1	TRBJ2-7	-	-	CSARGTEPYEQYF	TGCAGTGCTAGAGGGACAGAGCCCTACGAGCAGTACTTC
TRBV20-1	TRBJ2-3	-	many	CSARDSVGSTDTQYF	TGCAGTGCTAGAGATAGTGTGGGGAGCACAGATACGCAGTATTTT
TRBV25-1	TRBJ2-3	TRBD1	-	CARTPGGQGARITQYF	TGTGCCAGGACCCCCGGGGGACAGGGGGCGCGAATCACGCAGTATTTT
TRBV7-9	TRBJ2-7	TRBD2	-	CASSPTIAGGYEQYF	TGTGCCAGCAGCCCCACCATAGCGGGAGGCTACGAGCAGTACTTC
TRBV20-1	TRBJ1-2	-	-	CSARGPTGYGYTF	TGCAGTGCTAGGGGACCAACAGGGTATGGCTACACCTTC
TRBV15	TRBJ1-4	-	-	CATSSNPSWNDEKLFF	TGTGCCACCAGCAGCAACCCAAGTTGGAATGATGAAAAACTGTTTTTT
TRBV20-1	TRBJ2-7	TRBD1	many	CSAWDRGGYEQYF	TGCAGTGCCTGGGACAGGGGGGGGTACGAGCAGTACTTC
TRBV20-1	TRBJ2-7	TRBD2	-	CSARDSAGGSEQYF	TGCAGTGCTAGAGATTCAGCGGGGGGCAGCGAGCAGTACTTC
TRBV6-1	TRBJ2-1	-	once	CASSVIPPYNEQFF	TGTGCCAGCAGTGTGATACCCCCCTACAATGAGCAGTTCTTC
TRBV14	TRBJ2-7	-	-	CASSQVRHSYEQYF	TGTGCCAGCAGCCAAGTTCGACACTCCTACGAGCAGTACTTC
TRBV20-1	TRBJ2-7	-	-	CSARVALEQYF	TGCAGTGCTAGGGTAGCTCTCGAGCAGTACTTC
TRBV15	TRBJ2-2	-	few	CATSDRTAQRELFF	TGTGCCACCAGCGATAGGACAGCCCAAAGGGAGCTGTTTTTT
TRBV29-1	TRBJ2-2	-	few	CSVDGVLNTGELFF	TGCAGCGTTGATGGGGTCTTGAACACCGGGGAGCTGTTTTTT
TRBV7-9	TRBJ1-1	-	-	CASSFGHGAFF	TGTGCCAGCAGCTTTGGGCACGGAGCTTTCTTT